Reported below is one TCR beta chain. These data originate in a study of Ad26.COV2.S vaccination and SARS-CoV-2 variants. Clones were sequenced by immunoSEQ multiplex PCR, and TCRdb holds only the in-frame ones, with some missing. The sample lists approximately 400,000 clones, about 92% seen once, with 3% to 5% in the top ten. Germline lookup yields CDR1 WSHSY and CDR2 SAAADI. The CDR3 is made up of 13 amino acids. V was shortened by 2 bases and J by 4 bases, with 8 bases between the two germline ends. The V call is TRBV10-2, the J call TRBJ1-2; D gene unclear. The sequence came from a human donor who had recovered from COVID-19. This specimen consisted of peripheral blood, obtained after recovery from COVID-19. The CDR3 loop is CASSEGRFYGYTF. CDR3 sequence (DNA): TGCGCCAGCAGTGAGGGCAGATTCTATGGCTACACCTTC.